This T cell receptor beta chain originates from a study of OX40 agonist ivuxolimab in advanced cancers. In the study overall: Patients' therapy was ivuxolimab, an antibody that acts as an agonist of OX40 (CD134). Patients with prior anti-PD-1, anti-PD-L1 or anti-CTLA-4 therapy were eligible; 40% had some.

The data were produced by immunoSEQ multiplex PCR, yet TCRdb's version contains in-frame clones alone and is incomplete. The profile shows 78,000 or so clones, approximately 86% of them singletons. Patients with autoimmune history or systemic immunosuppression were excluded. The specimen comprised CD4+ or CD8+ T cells sorted from blood, sampled in a trial of the OX40 agonist ivuxolimab. This sequence originates from an adult with an advanced solid tumor such as melanoma, head and neck, liver or kidney cancer.

CDR3 amino acids: CASSEARSNQPQHF. The DNA of the CDR3 is TGTGCCAGCAGTGAAGCACGAAGCAATCAGCCCCAGCATTTT. The chain uses TRBV6-1 and TRBJ1-5; D gene uncertain. V was clipped by 0 bases and J by 1 base, with 4 bases between them. Germline lookup yields CDR1 MNHNS and CDR2 SASEGT. The CDR3 is 14 amino acids.